The clone carrying this T cell receptor beta chain came up a few times. Its target is unknown. The data belong to a study of identical twins. TCRdb processed the 5' RACE reads anew with MiXCR; each CDR3 protein has one entry. This sample has about 1.7 million distinct CDR3 sequences, with around 33% found just once. J was trimmed by 8 bases and V by 0 bases; bases with no gene match: 8. Germline assignment: CDR1 KGHDR and CDR2 SFDVKD. This CDR3 is built from 16 residues. General study findings and limits: Sequences that were beta out-of-frame showed weaker excess twin sharing. Cord blood's abundant beta clonotypes had fewer insertions, unlike memory repertoires. Conclusions leaned on cross-sectional statistical analysis and did not track the same donors over time.

The sequencing sample was made of cord blood. The sequence was obtained from a newborn girl in good health. The rearrangement joins TRBV24-1 to TRBJ2-1; TRBD2 aligns across 8 bases. CDR3 coding DNA: TGTGCCACCAGTGATTTGGGAAGCGGGAGTATCTATGAGCAGTTCTTC. Encoded protein: CATSDLGSGSIYEQFF.